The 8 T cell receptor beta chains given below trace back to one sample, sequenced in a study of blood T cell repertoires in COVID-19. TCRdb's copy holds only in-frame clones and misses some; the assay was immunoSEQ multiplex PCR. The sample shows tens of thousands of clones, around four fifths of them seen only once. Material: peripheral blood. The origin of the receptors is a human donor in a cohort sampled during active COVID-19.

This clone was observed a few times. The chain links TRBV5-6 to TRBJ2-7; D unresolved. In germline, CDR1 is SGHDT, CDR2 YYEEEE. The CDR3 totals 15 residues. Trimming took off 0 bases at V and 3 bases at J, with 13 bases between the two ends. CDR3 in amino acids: CASSLGYGPNYEQYF. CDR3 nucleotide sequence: TGTGCCAGCAGCTTGGGGTACGGTCCTAACTACGAGCAGTACTTC.

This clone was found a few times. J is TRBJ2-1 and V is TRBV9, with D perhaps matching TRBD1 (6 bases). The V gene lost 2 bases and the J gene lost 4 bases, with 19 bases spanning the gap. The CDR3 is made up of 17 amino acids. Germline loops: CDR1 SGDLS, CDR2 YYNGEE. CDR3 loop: CASSVAAWGPFYNEQFF. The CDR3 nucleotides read TGTGCCAGCAGCGTCGCCGCATGGGGGCCGTTTTACAATGAGCAGTTCTTC.

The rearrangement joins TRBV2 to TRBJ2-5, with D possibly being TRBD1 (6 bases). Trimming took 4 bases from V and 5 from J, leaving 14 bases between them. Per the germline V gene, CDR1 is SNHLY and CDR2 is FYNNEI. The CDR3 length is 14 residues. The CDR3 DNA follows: TGTGCCAGCAGTGTTCAGGACAGCCCGGAGACCCAGTACTTC. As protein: CASSVQDSPETQYF.

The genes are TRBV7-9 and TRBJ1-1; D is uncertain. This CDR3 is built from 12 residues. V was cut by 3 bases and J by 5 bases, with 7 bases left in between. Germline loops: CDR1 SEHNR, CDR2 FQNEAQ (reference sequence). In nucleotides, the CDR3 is TGTGCCAGCAGCTTCGGTCGTACTGAAGCTTTCTTT. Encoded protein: CASSFGRTEAFF.

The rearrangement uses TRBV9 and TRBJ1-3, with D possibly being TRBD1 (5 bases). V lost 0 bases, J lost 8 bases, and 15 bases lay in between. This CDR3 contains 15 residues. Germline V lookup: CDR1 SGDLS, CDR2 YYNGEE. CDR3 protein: CASSVEGAPQDTIYF. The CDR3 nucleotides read TGTGCCAGCAGCGTAGAAGGGGCGCCTCAGGACACCATATATTTT. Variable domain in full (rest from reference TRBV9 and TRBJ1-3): DSGVTQTPKHLITATGQRVTLRCSPRSGDLSVYWYQQSLDQGLQFLIQYYNGEERAKGNILERFSAQQFPDLHSELNLSSLELGDSALYFCASSVEGAPQDTIYFGEGSWLTVV.

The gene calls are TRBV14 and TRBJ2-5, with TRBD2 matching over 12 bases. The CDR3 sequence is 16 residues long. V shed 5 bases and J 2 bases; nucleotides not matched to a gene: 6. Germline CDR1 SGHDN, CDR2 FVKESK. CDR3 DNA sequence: TGTGCCAGCAGCAGGACTAGCGGGACAAAGCAAGAGACCCAGTACTTC. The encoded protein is CASSRTSGTKQETQYF.

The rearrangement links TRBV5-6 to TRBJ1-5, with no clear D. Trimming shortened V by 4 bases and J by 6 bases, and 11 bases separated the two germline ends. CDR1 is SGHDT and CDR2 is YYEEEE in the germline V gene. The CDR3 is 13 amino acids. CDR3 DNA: TGTGCCAGCAGCCCAGGATTCAGTCAGCCCCAGCATTTT. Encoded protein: CASSPGFSQPQHF.

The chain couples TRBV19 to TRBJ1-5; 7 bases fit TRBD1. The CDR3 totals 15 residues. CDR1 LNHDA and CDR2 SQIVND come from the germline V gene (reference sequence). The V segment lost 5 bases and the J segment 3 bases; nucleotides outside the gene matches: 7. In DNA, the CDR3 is TGTGCCAGTAGTCCCCAGGACAGGAACAATCAGCCCCAGCATTTT. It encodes CASSPQDRNNQPQHF.